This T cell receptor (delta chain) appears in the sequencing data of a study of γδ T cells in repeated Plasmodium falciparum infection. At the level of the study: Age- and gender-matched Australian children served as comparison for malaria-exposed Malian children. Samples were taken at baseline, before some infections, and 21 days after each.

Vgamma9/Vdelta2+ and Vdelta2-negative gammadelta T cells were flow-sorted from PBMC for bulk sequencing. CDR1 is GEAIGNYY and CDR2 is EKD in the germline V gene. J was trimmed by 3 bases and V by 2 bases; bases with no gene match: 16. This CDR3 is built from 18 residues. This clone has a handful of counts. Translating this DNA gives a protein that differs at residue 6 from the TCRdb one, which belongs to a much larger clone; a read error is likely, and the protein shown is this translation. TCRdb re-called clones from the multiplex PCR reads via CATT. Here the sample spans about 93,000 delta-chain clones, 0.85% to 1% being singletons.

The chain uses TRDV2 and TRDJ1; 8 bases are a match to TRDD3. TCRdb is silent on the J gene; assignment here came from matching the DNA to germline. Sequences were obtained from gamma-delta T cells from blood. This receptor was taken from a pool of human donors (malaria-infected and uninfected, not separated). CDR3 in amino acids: CACDSQMGIHLAADKLIF. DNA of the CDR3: TGTGCCTGTGACAGTCAAATGGGGATACACCTGGCGGCCGATAAACTCATCTTT.